This T cell receptor beta chain is drawn from a study of Graves' ophthalmopathy and Graves' hyperthyroidism. Calling hyperthyroidism stable required that no ophthalmopathy show up within 18 months of follow-up. CDR3 size: 15 residues. The germline V gene encodes CDR1 LNHDA and CDR2 SQIVND (reference sequence). This clonotype was seen a handful of times. A read error may produce the germline difference seen at one junction end. The authors amplified TCR beta CDR3 regions, and they did so from RNA transcripts for repertoire sequencing. Amplification began with first-round RT-PCR using HTBI primers, then second-round multiplex PCR was performed. One entry per CDR3 protein results from TCRdb running MiXCR on the multiplex PCR reads. The data show roughly 610,000 distinct CDR3 sequences, roughly 20% seen once.

This clonotype was obtained from a woman between 18 and 30 years old with stable Graves' hyperthyroidism. Some clones in this sample may be carry-over from other donors' samples. The specimen was peripheral blood. This sequence joins TRBV19 and TRBJ1-3; the match to TRBD1 covers 7 bases. CDR3 loop: CASSKNRGSENTIYF. DNA of the CDR3: TGTGCCAGTAGTAAAAACAGGGGCTCTGAAAACACCATATATTTT.